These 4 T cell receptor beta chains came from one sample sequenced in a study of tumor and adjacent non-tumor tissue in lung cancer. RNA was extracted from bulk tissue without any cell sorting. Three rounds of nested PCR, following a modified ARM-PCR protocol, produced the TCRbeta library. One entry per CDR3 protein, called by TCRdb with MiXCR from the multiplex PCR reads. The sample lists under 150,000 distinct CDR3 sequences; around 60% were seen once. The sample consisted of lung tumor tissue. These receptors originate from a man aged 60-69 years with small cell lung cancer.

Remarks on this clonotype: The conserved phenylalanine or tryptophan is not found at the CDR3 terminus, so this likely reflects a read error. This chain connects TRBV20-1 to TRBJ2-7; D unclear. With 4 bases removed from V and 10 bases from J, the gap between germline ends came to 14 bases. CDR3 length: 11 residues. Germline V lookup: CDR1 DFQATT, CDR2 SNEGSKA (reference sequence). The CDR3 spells CSANVSPRQYY. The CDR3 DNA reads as TGCAGTGCTAATGTCTCTCCTCGTCAGTACTAC.

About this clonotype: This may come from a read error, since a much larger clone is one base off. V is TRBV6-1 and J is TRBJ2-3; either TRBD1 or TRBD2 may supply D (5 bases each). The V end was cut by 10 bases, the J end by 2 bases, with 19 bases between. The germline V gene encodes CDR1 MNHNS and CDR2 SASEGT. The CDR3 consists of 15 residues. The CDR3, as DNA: TGTGCCATCATCGACAAGGGGAGATACACAGATACGCAGTATTTT. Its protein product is CAIIDKGRYTDTQYF.

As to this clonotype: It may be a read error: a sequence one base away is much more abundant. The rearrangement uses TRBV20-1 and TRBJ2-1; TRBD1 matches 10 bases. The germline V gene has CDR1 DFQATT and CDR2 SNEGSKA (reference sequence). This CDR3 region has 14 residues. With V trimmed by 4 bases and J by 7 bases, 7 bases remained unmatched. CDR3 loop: CSANRQGAGNEQFF. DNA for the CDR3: TGCAGTGCTAACAGACAGGGGGCAGGGAATGAGCAGTTCTTC.

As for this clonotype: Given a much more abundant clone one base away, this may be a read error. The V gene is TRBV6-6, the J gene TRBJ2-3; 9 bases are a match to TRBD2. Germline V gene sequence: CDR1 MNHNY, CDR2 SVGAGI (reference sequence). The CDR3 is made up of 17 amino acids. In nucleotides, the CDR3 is TGTGCCAGCAGTACCAAGACTAGCGGAAAATACACAGATACGCGGTATTTT. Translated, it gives CASSTKTSGKYTDTRYF.